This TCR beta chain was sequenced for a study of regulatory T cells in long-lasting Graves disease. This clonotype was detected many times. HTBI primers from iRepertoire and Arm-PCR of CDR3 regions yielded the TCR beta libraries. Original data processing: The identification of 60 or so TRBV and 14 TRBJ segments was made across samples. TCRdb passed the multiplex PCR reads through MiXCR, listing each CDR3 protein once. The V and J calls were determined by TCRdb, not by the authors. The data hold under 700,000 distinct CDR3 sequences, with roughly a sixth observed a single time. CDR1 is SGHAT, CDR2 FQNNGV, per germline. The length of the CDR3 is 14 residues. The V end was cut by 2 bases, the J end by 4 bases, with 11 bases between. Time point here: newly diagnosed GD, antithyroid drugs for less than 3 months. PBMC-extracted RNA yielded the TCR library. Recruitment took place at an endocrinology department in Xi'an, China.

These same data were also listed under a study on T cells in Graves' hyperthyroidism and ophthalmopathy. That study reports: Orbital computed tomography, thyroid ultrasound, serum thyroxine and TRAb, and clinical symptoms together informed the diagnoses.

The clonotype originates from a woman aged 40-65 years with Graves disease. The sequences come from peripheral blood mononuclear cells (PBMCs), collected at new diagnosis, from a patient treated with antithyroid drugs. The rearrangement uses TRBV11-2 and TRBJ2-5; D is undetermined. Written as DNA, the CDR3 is TGTGCCAGCAGCTTACTCTCCCGCCCAGAGACCCAGTACTTC. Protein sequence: CASSLLSRPETQYF.